This T cell receptor (beta chain) was sequenced in a study of neurological immune-mediated disorders. TCRdb recomputed calls from the 5' RACE reads with MiXCR, one row per CDR3 protein. The sample includes about 50,000 distinct CDR3 sequences, roughly 4.6% of them seen just once. In this sample, this clonotype turned up many times. CDR1 is SQVTM, CDR2 ANQGSEA, per germline. The CDR3 has 15 residues. V lost 1 base to trimming and J lost 2 bases; unmatched junction nucleotides: 8. This receptor was identified in a man aged 50-59 years with multiple sclerosis. J is TRBJ2-7 and V is TRBV29-1; 7 bases are shared with TRBD2. The sample consisted of PBMCs. The CDR3 here is CSVEGAGTKPYEQYF. CDR3 bases: TGCAGCGTTGAAGGGGCCGGGACTAAGCCCTACGAGCAGTACTTC.